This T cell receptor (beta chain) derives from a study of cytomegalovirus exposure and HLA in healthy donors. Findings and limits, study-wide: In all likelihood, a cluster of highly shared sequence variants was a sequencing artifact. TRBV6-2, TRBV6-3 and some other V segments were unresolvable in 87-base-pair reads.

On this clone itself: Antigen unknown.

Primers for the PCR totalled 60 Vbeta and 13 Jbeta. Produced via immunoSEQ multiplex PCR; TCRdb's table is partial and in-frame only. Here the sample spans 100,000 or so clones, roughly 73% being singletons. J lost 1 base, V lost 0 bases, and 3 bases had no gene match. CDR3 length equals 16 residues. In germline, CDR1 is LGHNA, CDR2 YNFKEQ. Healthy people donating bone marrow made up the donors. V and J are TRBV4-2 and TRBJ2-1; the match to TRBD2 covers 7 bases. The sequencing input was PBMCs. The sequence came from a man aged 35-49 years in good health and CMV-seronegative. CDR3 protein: CASSQDGGESYNEQFF. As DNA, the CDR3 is TGTGCCAGCAGCCAAGATGGGGGGGAATCCTACAATGAGCAGTTCTTC.